This is a list of T cell receptor beta chains from one sample in a study of cytomegalovirus exposure and HLA in healthy donors. Sequencing was performed with immunoSEQ multiplex PCR; in TCRdb, only in-frame clones are kept and a portion is missing. Among 190,000 or so clones, roughly 80% were seen once, and the ten largest hold under 0.8%. The source material was PBMCs. All receptors derive from a boy between 5 and 17 years old in good health and CMV-seronegative. The CDR3 runs from the conserved cysteine through the conserved F or W. The order of the fields is clone size, CDR3 length, V gene, D gene, J gene, CDR3 DNA, CDR3 protein. D genes are given only for firm matches. Size values are once, few and many counts, or a class for expanded clones, and some rows have none.

-	18	TRBV4-2	-	TRBJ1-1	TGTGCCAGCAGCCAAGATAGAGGCGGCCCTGTTATGAACACTGAAGCTTTCTTT	CASSQDRGGPVMNTEAFF
-	17	TRBV7-8	TRBD2	TRBJ2-3	TGTGCCAGCACCTGGGGTAGGGCGGGAGCCCTCTTTGATACGCAGTATTTT	CASTWGRAGALFDTQYF
-	15	TRBV9	-	TRBJ1-6	TGTGCCAGCAGCGTAGATGGGCTCCGTAATTCACCCCTCCACTTT	CASSVDGLRNSPLHF
-	16	TRBV9	TRBD2	TRBJ2-4	TGTGCCAGCAGCCTTATAGCGGGAGGTGCCAAAAACATTCAGTACTTC	CASSLIAGGAKNIQYF
-	14	TRBV27	TRBD1	TRBJ1-6	TGTGCCACCGGACAGGACGTCAATAATTCACCCCTCCACTTT	CATGQDVNNSPLHF
-	16	TRBV13	TRBD1	TRBJ2-7	TGTGCCAGCAGCTTAGGACGAATGGACAGGGCGGGGGAGCAGTACTTC	CASSLGRMDRAGEQYF
-	17	TRBV4-1	TRBD1	TRBJ1-5	TGCGCCAGCAGCTCCGACAGGGGGCGCGGAGGGTATCAGCCCCAGCATTTT	CASSSDRGRGGYQPQHF
once	12	TRBV5-8	-	TRBJ1-2	TGTGCCAGCAGCCACAGGGCCTATGGCTACACCTTC	CASSHRAYGYTF
-	17	TRBV4-3	TRBD1	TRBJ1-2	TGCGCCAGCAGCCAAGATGAGGGGCAGGGGGGAAGGTATGGCTACACCTTC	CASSQDEGQGGRYGYTF
-	14	TRBV30	-	TRBJ2-7	TGTGCCTGGAACGGTGCACGTTACTCCTACGAGCAGTACTTC	CAWNGARYSYEQYF
-	17	TRBV19	TRBD1	TRBJ1-4	TGTGCCAGTAGTCCCCGGACAGGGGGCGCGCCTAATGAAAAACTGTTTTTT	CASSPRTGGAPNEKLFF
-	13	TRBV11-2	TRBD1	TRBJ2-5	TGTGCCAGCAGCCGAGGGGGCCGGGAGACCCAGTACTTC	CASSRGGRETQYF
-	15	TRBV18	-	TRBJ1-1	TGTGCCAGCTCACCTAGAGGGAAGGTGGACACTGAAGCTTTCTTT	CASSPRGKVDTEAFF
-	15	TRBV7-9	-	TRBJ2-7	TGTGCCAGCAGCTTATCGTACGGGAACTCCTACGAGCAGTACTTC	CASSLSYGNSYEQYF
-	13	TRBV2	TRBD1	TRBJ1-1	TGTGCCAGCAGTGAATGGGACAGGACCGGGGCTTTCTTT	CASSEWDRTGAFF
-	13	TRBV6-1	-	TRBJ1-2	TGTGCCAGCAGGTTGACAGAGATCTATGGCTACACCTTC	CASRLTEIYGYTF
-	14	TRBV27	-	TRBJ2-5	TGTGCCAGCAGCTTTGGGCCTGGGCAAGAGACCCAGTACTTC	CASSFGPGQETQYF
few	13	TRBV27	-	TRBJ1-1	TGTGCCAGCATCCCTTTACTGGGAGCTGAAGCTTTCTTT	CASIPLLGAEAFF
-	15	TRBV2	-	TRBJ2-5	TGTGCCAGCACCGAAGGGTACAGGGCGGGAGAGACCCAGTACTTC	CASTEGYRAGETQYF
once	14	TRBV19	TRBD1	TRBJ1-2	TGTGCCAGTAGTCTCGGACAGGGGGCGGGGGGCTACACCTTC	CASSLGQGAGGYTF
-	15	TRBV5-4	-	TRBJ2-7	TGTGCCAGCAGCTACTGGGACTGGAAAGGAGTCGAGCAGTACTTC	CASSYWDWKGVEQYF
-	15	TRBV9	TRBD1	TRBJ2-5	TGTGCCAGCAGCGTAGTGGGACAGGGTGTGGAGACCCAGTACTTC	CASSVVGQGVETQYF
few	18	TRBV4-1	-	TRBJ2-1	TGCGCCAGCAGCCAAGAAAGGCAGGACTACAGCAATGGTAATGAGCAGTTCTTC	CASSQERQDYSNGNEQFF
-	16	TRBV5-8	TRBD2	TRBJ2-1	TGTGCCAGCAGCTTGACGTTTGGCGGGAGGAGCAATGAGCAGTTCTTC	CASSLTFGGRSNEQFF
-	15	TRBV10-3	TRBD2	TRBJ2-1	TGTGCCATCAGTGGGATTAGCGGGAGGGTGGGTGAGCAGTTCTTC	CAISGISGRVGEQFF
-	15	TRBV15	-	TRBJ1-2	TGTGCCACCAGCAGAGGCTGGCAGCGTAGCTATGGCTACACCTTC	CATSRGWQRSYGYTF
-	14	TRBV6-5	-	TRBJ1-2	TGTGCCAGCAGTTTAGGGGAATTCGGCTATGGCTACACCTTC	CASSLGEFGYGYTF
-	16	TRBV5-1	-	TRBJ2-2	TGCGCCAGCAGCTTGTGGATCGGGGGTAACACCGGGGAGCTGTTTTTT	CASSLWIGGNTGELFF
few	14	TRBV12-5	TRBD2	TRBJ2-4	TGTGCTAGTGGGCTAGCGGGAGCTTGGGACATTCAGTACTTC	CASGLAGAWDIQYF
-	13	TRBV6-1	-	TRBJ1-2	TGTGCCAGCAGTTGGGACTCTTGGTATGGCTACACCTTC	CASSWDSWYGYTF
few	16	TRBV19	-	TRBJ2-2	TGTGCCAGTATGAGGTGGGGACAAAAAAACACCGGGGAGCTGTTTTTT	CASMRWGQKNTGELFF
few	16	TRBV2	-	TRBJ1-2	TGTGCCAGCAGTACGGACAGTATTGGGCAGTACTATGGCTACACCTTC	CASSTDSIGQYYGYTF
-	15	TRBV11-3	TRBD2	TRBJ2-3	TGTGCCACCAGACAGGGTAGCGGGAGGACAGATACGCAGTATTTT	CATRQGSGRTDTQYF
-	13	TRBV18	-	TRBJ2-5	TGTGCCAGCTCACCAGGGGGCGCCGAGACCCAGTACTTC	CASSPGGAETQYF
-	15	TRBV9	TRBD2	TRBJ2-7	TGTGCCAGCAGCGTAGCGGGAGGGCCGGCCTACGAGCAGTACTTC	CASSVAGGPAYEQYF
few	15	TRBV9	-	TRBJ1-4	TGTGCCAGCAGCGTAGCCGGTGCAACTAATGAAAAACTGTTTTTT	CASSVAGATNEKLFF
-	16	TRBV15	-	TRBJ2-2	TGTGCCACCAGCAGAGATAGGGACATCAACACCGGGGAGCTGTTTTTT	CATSRDRDINTGELFF
-	16	TRBV10-1	-	TRBJ2-2	TGCGCCAGCAGTGAGTCGACAGTAAGGGGAACCGGGGAGCTGTTTTTT	CASSESTVRGTGELFF
-	16	TRBV4-1	-	TRBJ2-7	TGCGCCAGCAGCCCAAGATATGACAGATCCACCTACGAGCAGTACTTC	CASSPRYDRSTYEQYF
-	16	TRBV11-2	-	TRBJ1-3	TGTGCCAGCAGCTTAGTTTTTGGGGCAAGTGGAAACACCATATATTTT	CASSLVFGASGNTIYF
-	14	TRBV6-5	-	TRBJ2-7	TGTGCCAGCAGCCGACAGAGGTCGGCTACTGAGCAGTACTTC	CASSRQRSATEQYF
once	16	TRBV9	TRBD1	TRBJ1-2	TGTGCCAGCAGCGTAAATGGGGACAGGGGAACCTATGGCTACACCTTC	CASSVNGDRGTYGYTF
-	15	TRBV6-6	-	TRBJ1-2	TGTGCCAGCAGTTACAAGCGGGACATTAACTATGGCTACACCTTC	CASSYKRDINYGYTF
once	15	TRBV7-3	-	TRBJ1-2	TGTGCCAGCAGCCTACGAAGCGGACAGAACTATGGCTACACCTTC	CASSLRSGQNYGYTF
-	12	TRBV7-9	TRBD2	TRBJ2-7	TGTGCCAGCAGCGCTAGCGGTTACGAGCAGTACTTC	CASSASGYEQYF
-	14	TRBV5-1	-	TRBJ2-7	TGCGCCAGCAGCATACAGGGTGACCCCTACGAGCAGTACTTC	CASSIQGDPYEQYF
-	16	TRBV15	TRBD2	TRBJ2-7	TGTGCCACCAGCCCCAGATCCGGGACTAGTTTCCACGAGCAGTACTTC	CATSPRSGTSFHEQYF
-	14	TRBV9	-	TRBJ1-2	TGTGCCAGCAGCGTAGCGGACAGCTCTGATGGCTACACCTTC	CASSVADSSDGYTF
-	16	TRBV6-5	TRBD2	TRBJ2-3	TGTGCCAGCAGTTACAGACTAGCGGGGACTACAGATACGCAGTATTTT	CASSYRLAGTTDTQYF
-	14	TRBV7-6	-	TRBJ2-2	TGTGCCAGCAGCTTAAACTCCGGGACCGGGGAGCTGTTTTTT	CASSLNSGTGELFF
few	11	TRBV2	-	TRBJ1-2	TGTACGGACAGAGCTAACTATGGCTACACCTTC	CTDRANYGYTF
-	14	TRBV5-4	-	TRBJ1-1	TGTGCCAGCAGCTTGTCGCTAGGCACCACTGAAGCTTTCTTT	CASSLSLGTTEAFF
-	12	TRBV11-2	-	TRBJ2-3	TGTGCCAGCAGCTTAGGGGGCGATACGCAGTATTTT	CASSLGGDTQYF
-	12	TRBV10-2	-	TRBJ1-2	TGCGCCAGCAGTCGGGACACCTATGGCTACACCTTC	CASSRDTYGYTF
-	11	TRBV19	-	TRBJ2-7	TGTGCCAGTAGCACTGAGGGCACTCTGTACTTC	CASSTEGTLYF